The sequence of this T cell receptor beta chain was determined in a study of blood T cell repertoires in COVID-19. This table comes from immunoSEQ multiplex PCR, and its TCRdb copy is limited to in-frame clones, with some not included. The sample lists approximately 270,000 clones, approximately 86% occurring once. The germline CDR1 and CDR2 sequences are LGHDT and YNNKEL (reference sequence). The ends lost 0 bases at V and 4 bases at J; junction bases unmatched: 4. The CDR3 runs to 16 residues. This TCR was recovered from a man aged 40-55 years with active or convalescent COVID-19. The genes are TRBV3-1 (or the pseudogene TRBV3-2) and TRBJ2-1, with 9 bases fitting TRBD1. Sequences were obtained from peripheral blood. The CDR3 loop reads CASSQDQTGGYNEQFF. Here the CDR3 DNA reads TGTGCCAGCAGCCAAGATCAGACAGGGGGGTACAATGAGCAGTTCTTC.